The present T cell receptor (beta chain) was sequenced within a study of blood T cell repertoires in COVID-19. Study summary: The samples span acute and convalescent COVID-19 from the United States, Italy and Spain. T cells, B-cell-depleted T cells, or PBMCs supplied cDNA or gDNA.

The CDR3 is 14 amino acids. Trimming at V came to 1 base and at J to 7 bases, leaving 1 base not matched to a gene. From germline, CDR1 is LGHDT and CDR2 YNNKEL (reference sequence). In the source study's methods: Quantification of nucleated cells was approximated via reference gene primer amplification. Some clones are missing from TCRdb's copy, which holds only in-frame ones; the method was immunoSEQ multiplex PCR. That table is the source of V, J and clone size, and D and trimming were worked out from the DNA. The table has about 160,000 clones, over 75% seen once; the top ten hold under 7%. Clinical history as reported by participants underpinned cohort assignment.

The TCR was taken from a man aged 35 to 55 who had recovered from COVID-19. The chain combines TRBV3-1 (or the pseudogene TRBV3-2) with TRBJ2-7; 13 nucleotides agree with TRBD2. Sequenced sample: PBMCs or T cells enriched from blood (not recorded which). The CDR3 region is CASSQGLAGGEQYF. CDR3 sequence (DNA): TGTGCCAGCAGCCAAGGACTAGCGGGGGGAGAGCAGTACTTC.